The rows below give T cell receptor beta chains drawn from one sample of a study of identical twins. MiXCR, applied by TCRdb to the 5' RACE reads, yields one record per CDR3 protein. The data hold 350,000 to 600,000 distinct CDR3 sequences, with about 14% observed a single time. This sample also belongs to another study, concerning yellow fever vaccine responses in identical twins.

The sample taken for sequencing was CD4+ T cells sorted from blood. Source of these receptors: a woman aged 18 to 35 in good health. Both conserved end residues are part of each CDR3. D genes are given only for firm matches. Clone size, where shown, is once, few, many, or a class for clones that have expanded.

d_call	clone_size	v_call	j_call	cdr3_nt	cdr3_aa
.	.	TRBV7-2	TRBJ2-5	TGTGCCAGCAGCTTCGGCCTGGGTGGGGGGCAGGAGACCCAGTACTTC	CASSFGLGGGQETQYF
.	.	TRBV28	TRBJ1-5	TGTGCCAGCAGTTCGCGGACAGGCAATCAGCCCCAGCATTTT	CASSSRTGNQPQHF
.	.	TRBV30	TRBJ2-4	TGTGCCTGGAGCCGCGGGACCGCTGAAAACATTCAGTACTTC	CAWSRGTAENIQYF
.	many	TRBV7-2	TRBJ2-3	TGTGCCAGCAGCTTCGGGACACCCACAGATACGCAGTATTTT	CASSFGTPTDTQYF
TRBD2	few	TRBV4-2	TRBJ2-1	TGTGCCAGCAGCCCTCTAGCGGGATCAAACAATGAGCAGTTCTTC	CASSPLAGSNNEQFF
.	.	TRBV6-6	TRBJ2-7	TGTGCCAGCAGGTACGGCGACGAGCAGTACTTC	CASRYGDEQYF
.	.	TRBV6-5	TRBJ2-5	TGTGCCAGCAGTTCCGAGAATACTCCGAGGGCCCAGTACTTC	CASSSENTPRAQYF
TRBD2	few	TRBV7-9	TRBJ2-2	TGTGCCAGCAGCCGTCCGCCGGGGGGATCGAACACCGGGGAGCTGTTTTTT	CASSRPPGGSNTGELFF
TRBD2	few	TRBV24-1	TRBJ2-5	TGTGCCAGCCGACTGGGGGGGGAGGAGACCCAGTACTTC	CASRLGGEETQYF
TRBD2	few	TRBV11-3	TRBJ2-5	TGTGCCAGCAGCAAAGGGGGTCTAGCGGGAGTCGGAGAGACCCAGTACTTC	CASSKGGLAGVGETQYF
TRBD2	few	TRBV6-4	TRBJ2-3	TGTGCCAGCAGTGACTCGGCGGGAGGGGCGGCAGATACGCAGTATTTT	CASSDSAGGAADTQYF
.	few	TRBV4-2	TRBJ2-2	TGTGCCAGCAGCCAAGCGTTCAGGGGATTTGTCGGGGAGCTGTTTTTT	CASSQAFRGFVGELFF
.	few	TRBV2	TRBJ2-1	TGTGCCAGCATTCGGACAGAGGGGATATTGAATGAGCAGTTCTTC	CASIRTEGILNEQFF
.	few	TRBV5-1	TRBJ2-5	TGCGCCAGCAGCTTGGGGCTCCGGGACTTCCCAGGGGAGACCCAGTACTTC	CASSLGLRDFPGETQYF
.	.	TRBV20-1	TRBJ2-7	TGCAGTGCTAGGGGGACAAGGGCAGGCTACGAGCAGTACTTC	CSARGTRAGYEQYF
.	many	TRBV7-3	TRBJ2-2	TGTGCCAGCAGCTCCACCACACAGGGAACCGGGGAGCTGTTTTTT	CASSSTTQGTGELFF
.	few	TRBV20-1	TRBJ2-7	TGCAGTGCTACTGCCGTGCGGGTGGGTCACGAGCAGTACTTC	CSATAVRVGHEQYF
.	.	TRBV11-2	TRBJ2-1	TGTGCCAGCAGCCCGAGAGGTGGGGGTTCCTACAATGAGCAGTTCTTC	CASSPRGGGSYNEQFF
TRBD2	.	TRBV20-1	TRBJ2-1	TGCAGTGCCCACCCCGGGTGGCTAGCGGGAGTAAGACGGTACAATGAGCAGTTCTTC	CSAHPGWLAGVRRYNEQFF
TRBD2	many	TRBV3-1	TRBJ2-7	TGTGCCAGCAGCAGGGGACTAGCGGGAAACTACGAGCAGTACTTC	CASSRGLAGNYEQYF
.	few	TRBV6-5	TRBJ2-3	TGTGCCAGCAGTTATAGAGCGGGCAACACAGATACGCAGTATTTT	CASSYRAGNTDTQYF
.	few	TRBV20-1	TRBJ2-5	TGCAGTGCTAGCATCATCCAAGGAGAGACCCAGTACTTC	CSASIIQGETQYF
TRBD2	.	TRBV10-3	TRBJ2-4	TGTGCCATCAGAGCAGAGGGACTAGCGAAAAACATTCAGTACTTC	CAIRAEGLAKNIQYF
TRBD1	.	TRBV28	TRBJ2-7	TGTGCCAGCAGTTTAGATGCTCCAGGGGGCATACGGGGCGAGCAGTACTTC	CASSLDAPGGIRGEQYF
TRBD1	few	TRBV5-1	TRBJ1-5	TGCGCCAGCAGCCTGGGGGACAGGGCGGTAGAGCCCCAGCATTTT	CASSLGDRAVEPQHF
.	.	TRBV27	TRBJ2-7	TGTGCCAGCAGTTTATATTCTGGGGTATACGAGCAGTACTTC	CASSLYSGVYEQYF
TRBD2	.	TRBV19	TRBJ2-3	TGTGCCAGTAACCCCGTGGCTAGCGGGGAATATACGCAGTATTTT	CASNPVASGEYTQYF
.	.	TRBV7-8	TRBJ2-3	TGTGCCAGCAGCCCGAGAGACCCGGCGGGGATAAGCACAGATACGCAGTATTTT	CASSPRDPAGISTDTQYF
TRBD2	.	TRBV6-1	TRBJ2-7	TGTGCCAGCAGGGACCAGACTAGCGGGTCGCTTTACGAGCAGTACTTC	CASRDQTSGSLYEQYF
TRBD1	.	TRBV29-1	TRBJ2-3	TGCAGCGCCCCGACCGCAGGGGGTCATTGGGATACGCAGTATTTT	CSAPTAGGHWDTQYF
.	.	TRBV29-1	TRBJ2-4	TGCAGCGTTTTGGCAGGGAAAAACATTCAGTACTTC	CSVLAGKNIQYF
TRBD1	few	TRBV6-1	TRBJ2-7	TGTGCCAGCAGACCTGCCGGGACAGTCAACGAGCAGTACTTC	CASRPAGTVNEQYF
TRBD2	.	TRBV14	TRBJ2-7	TGTGCCAGCAGCCAAGATCGAGCGGGAGTTTACGAGCAGTACTTC	CASSQDRAGVYEQYF